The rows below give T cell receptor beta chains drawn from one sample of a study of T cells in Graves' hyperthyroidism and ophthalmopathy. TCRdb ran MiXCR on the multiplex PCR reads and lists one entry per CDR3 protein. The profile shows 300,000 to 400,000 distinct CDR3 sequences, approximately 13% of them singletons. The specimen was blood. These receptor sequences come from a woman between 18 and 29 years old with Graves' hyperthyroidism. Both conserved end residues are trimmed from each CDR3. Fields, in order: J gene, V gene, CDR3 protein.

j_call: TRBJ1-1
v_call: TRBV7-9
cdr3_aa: ASSSGGTTEAF

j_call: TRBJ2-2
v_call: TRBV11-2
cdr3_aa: ASSLFGDTANTGELF

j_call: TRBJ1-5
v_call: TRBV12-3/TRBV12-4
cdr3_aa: ASSPGPGHQPQH

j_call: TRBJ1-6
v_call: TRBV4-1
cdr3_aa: ASSHFDRRGESPLH

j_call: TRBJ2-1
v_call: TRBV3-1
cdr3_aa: ASTRERGGYNEQF

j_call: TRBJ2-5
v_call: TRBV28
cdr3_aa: ASSLSAFQETQY

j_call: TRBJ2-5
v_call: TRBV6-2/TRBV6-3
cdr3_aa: ASRDRGQTQY

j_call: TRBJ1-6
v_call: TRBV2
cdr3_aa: ASSSRTSSYNSPLH

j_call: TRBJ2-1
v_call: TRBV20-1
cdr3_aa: SASPRTAYNEQF

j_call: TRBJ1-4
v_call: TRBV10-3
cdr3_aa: ATRTENEKLF

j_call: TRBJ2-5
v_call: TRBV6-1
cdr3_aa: AIHRGGETQY

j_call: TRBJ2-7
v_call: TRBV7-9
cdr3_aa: ASSARTGLEQY

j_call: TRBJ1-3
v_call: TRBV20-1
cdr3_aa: SASGYDSGNTIY

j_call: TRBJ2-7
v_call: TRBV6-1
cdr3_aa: ASSGLTGTYEQY

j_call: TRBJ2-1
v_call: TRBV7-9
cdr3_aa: ASSPSGLAGVDNEQF

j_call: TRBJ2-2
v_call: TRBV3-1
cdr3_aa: ASSQGQQTNTGELF

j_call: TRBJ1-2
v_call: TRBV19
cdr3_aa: ASSGQGKGGYT

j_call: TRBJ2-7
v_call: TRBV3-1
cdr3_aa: ASSQGGRPTIEQY

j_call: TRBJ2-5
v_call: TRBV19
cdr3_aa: ASSIEGSGEETQY

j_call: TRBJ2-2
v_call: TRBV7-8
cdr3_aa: ASSPLAVTNTGELF

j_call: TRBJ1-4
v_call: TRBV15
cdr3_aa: ATSRDWGADEKLF

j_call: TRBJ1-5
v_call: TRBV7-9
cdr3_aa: ASSPGLDSWGNQPQH

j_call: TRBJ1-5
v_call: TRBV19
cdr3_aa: ASSTRRAPNQPQH

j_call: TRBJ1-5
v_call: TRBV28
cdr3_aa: ASSPFGGGQGVEKPQH

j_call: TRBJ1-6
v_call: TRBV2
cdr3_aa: ASKRTGDAPPLH

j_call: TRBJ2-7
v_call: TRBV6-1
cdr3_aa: ASSSGSDGSYEQY

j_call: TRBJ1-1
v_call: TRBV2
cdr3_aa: ASTSGVNTEAF

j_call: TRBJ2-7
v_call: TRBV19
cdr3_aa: ASSEATGYIYEQY

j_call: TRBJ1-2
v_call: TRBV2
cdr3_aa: ASSPDLYGYT

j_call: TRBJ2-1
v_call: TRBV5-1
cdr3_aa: ASSSTGTGQF

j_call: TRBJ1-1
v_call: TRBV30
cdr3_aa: AWSLPGLVTF

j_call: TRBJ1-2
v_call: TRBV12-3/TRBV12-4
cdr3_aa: ASSQQPTAYYGYT